The rows below give T cell receptor beta chains drawn from one sample of a study of cytomegalovirus exposure and HLA in healthy donors. TCRdb's table, derived via immunoSEQ multiplex PCR, lists solely in-frame clones and lacks some. There are approximately 220,000 clones in the sample; more than 60% occur only once, and around 16% lies in the top ten. Sequenced: PBMCs. The receptor source for this set is a middle-aged man in good health and CMV-seronegative. The conserved cysteine and the conserved F or W are not part of the CDR3 here.

V	length	J	CDR3
TRBV27	10	TRBJ2-7	ASSPSSYEQY
TRBV5-1	15	TRBJ1-6	ASSPGPRGLDNSPLH
TRBV29-1	9	TRBJ2-7	SVVEVSEQY
TRBV18	15	TRBJ2-1	ASSPSEDPYLFNEQF
TRBV5-6	11	TRBJ2-7	ASSLEVRSEQY
TRBV28	11	TRBJ2-5	ASSGRTGRYQY
TRBV6-1	14	TRBJ2-1	ASSEGLGSLHNEQF
TRBV7-8	12	TRBJ1-4	ASSLGGGSEKLF
TRBV9	14	TRBJ2-3	ASSGRTSGDTDTQY
TRBV5-6	12	TRBJ2-7	ASSLLSEGPEQY
TRBV29-1	13	TRBJ1-2	SVEESGGFGYGYT
TRBV28	11	TRBJ1-2	ASRAPRPHGYT
TRBV5-5	11	TRBJ1-6	ASSWGTSSPLH
TRBV7-2	13	TRBJ1-4	ASSLISTTNEKLF
TRBV4-1	14	TRBJ1-5	ASSQEVGQVIQPQH
TRBV6-6	14	TRBJ2-1	ASVLGGASLYNEQF
TRBV11-2	10	TRBJ2-7	ASSTQYGEQY
TRBV5-1	12	TRBJ1-2	ASSFDQTNYGYT
TRBV10-3	12	TRBJ2-7	AIKGAGGNHEQY
TRBV7-2	13	TRBJ1-5	ASSLQGAGNQPQH
TRBV7-6	12	TRBJ2-7	ASSPGERTYEQY
TRBV5-8	13	TRBJ1-4	ASSLGQGAGEKLF
TRBV18	12	TRBJ1-5	ASSLTGADQPQH
TRBV19	11	TRBJ1-5	ASKGATGQPQH
TRBV5-5	11	TRBJ2-7	ASSLTRLYEQY
TRBV7-2	14	TRBJ1-2	ASSPGQGIDLDGYT
TRBV18	10	TRBJ2-1	ASSPVADEQF
TRBV2	15	TRBJ2-6	ASNRPGARAGANVLT
TRBV5-1	13	TRBJ2-5	ASSFNSGVQETQY
TRBV27	13	TRBJ2-5	ASRLGTSLGETQY
TRBV4-2	10	TRBJ2-5	ASSQDGWTQY
TRBV15	15	TRBJ1-5	ATSRGTGQGGHQPQH
TRBV18	12	TRBJ1-2	ASSLDRADYGYT
TRBV10-3	11	TRBJ1-5	AVQGTPNQPQH
TRBV6-5	13	TRBJ2-7	ASRKTSGKNYEQY
TRBV7-7	13	TRBJ2-5	ASSPRQFHAETQY
TRBV5-6	13	TRBJ2-3	ASRGTGLSTDTQY
TRBV7-9	11	TRBJ1-5	ASSLSGNQPQH
TRBV18	13	TRBJ2-3	ASSRAGSSTDTQY
TRBV7-6	11	TRBJ2-7	ASSPDRGGEQY
TRBV10-3	18	TRBJ1-5	AISESKVWEKGEGNQPQH
TRBV4-1	13	TRBJ2-7	ASSQVQGQTYEQY
TRBV5-1	15	TRBJ2-2	ASSAAEGQANTGELF
TRBV27	14	TRBJ2-7	ASSSRTGTGGYEQY
TRBV28	14	TRBJ1-1	ASSFEGQGSITEAF
TRBV7-8	12	TRBJ2-7	ASSLATGFYEQY
TRBV5-1	11	TRBJ2-5	ASSSGGAETQY
TRBV5-6	12	TRBJ1-2	ASSLAGIMQGYT
TRBV19	12	TRBJ1-2	ASKPGQLVYGYT